The text below deals with one TCR beta chain. This record belongs to a study of glioma-infiltrating T cells after dendritic cell vaccination. Sequencing used immunoSEQ multiplex PCR; TCRdb keeps in-frame clones, though not all of them. This sample has around 90,000 clones; 75% to 85% occur once, and the top ten carry 5.5% to 7%. V lost 2 bases to trimming and J lost 8 bases, with 16 bases between them. The CDR3 has 15 amino acids. Germline V gene data show CDR1 as LNHDA and CDR2 as SQIVND (reference sequence). The chain couples TRBV19 to TRBJ2-1; the D gene is possibly TRBD2 (6 bases). This TCR was recovered from a human donor with glioblastoma. Sequencing was performed on blood, taken before dendritic cell vaccination. CDR3 loop: CASSISGSQAYEQFF. DNA for the CDR3: TGTGCCAGTAGTATAAGCGGGTCCCAGGCGTATGAGCAGTTCTTC. Looking up the rest from reference TRBV19 and TRBJ2-1 gives the full variable domain: DGGITQSPKYLFRKEGQNVTLSCEQNLNHDAMYWYRQDPGQGLRLIYYSQIVNDFQKGDIAEGYSVSREKKESFPLTVTSAQKNPTAFYLCASSISGSQAYEQFFGPGTRLTVL.